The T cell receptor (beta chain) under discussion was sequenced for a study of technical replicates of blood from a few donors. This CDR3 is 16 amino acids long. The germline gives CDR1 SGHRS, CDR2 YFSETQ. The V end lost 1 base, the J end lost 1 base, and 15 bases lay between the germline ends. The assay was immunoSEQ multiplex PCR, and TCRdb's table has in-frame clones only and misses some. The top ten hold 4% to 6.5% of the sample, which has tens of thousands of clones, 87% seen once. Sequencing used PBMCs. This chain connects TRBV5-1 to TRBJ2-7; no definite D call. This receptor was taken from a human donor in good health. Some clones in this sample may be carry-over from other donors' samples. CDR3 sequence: CASSLTDSSISYEQYF. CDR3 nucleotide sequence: TGCGCCAGCAGCTTGACCGACTCTTCAATTTCCTACGAGCAGTACTTC.